This T cell receptor beta chain was sequenced during a study of Graves' ophthalmopathy and Graves' hyperthyroidism. Between the trimmed V and J ends, which lost 1 base and 1 base, there was a span of 10 bases. In germline, CDR1 is SGHTA, CDR2 FQGNSA. The CDR3 length is 15 residues. RNA transcripts provided the template for amplifying TCR beta CDR3 regions. An initial RT-PCR round employing HTBI primers preceded a second-round multiplex PCR. TCRdb independently ran MiXCR on the multiplex PCR reads; one entry per CDR3 protein. The top ten clones hold roughly 10% of a sample with some 1.1 million distinct CDR3 sequences, about two fifths of them seen once. As concerns this clonotype: Its antigen is still unknown.

Included hyperthyroidism patients were aged 18 to 65 and newly diagnosed (under 2 months' duration). The evidence that diagnosis relied on was clinical symptoms, serum thyroxine, TRAb, thyroid ultrasound and orbital computed tomography. Study results and caveats: A roughly 81% specificity and 87.88% sensitivity were achieved by a 13-signature model that separated ophthalmopathy from stable hyperthyroidism. Among expanded thyroid clonotypes above 0.001 frequency, most also occurred in blood.

This sequence joins TRBV7-2 and TRBJ2-5; D is uncertain. The source of this sequence is an adult man with Graves' hyperthyroidism. Material: peripheral blood or thyroid tissue (not recorded which). CDR3 sequence reads: CASSLGTVLQETQYF. CDR3 sequence (DNA): TGTGCCAGCAGCTTAGGGACGGTGCTCCAAGAGACCCAGTACTTC.